This TCR beta chain was recovered during a study of cytomegalovirus exposure and HLA in healthy donors (TCRdb year 2017). General notes on the study: According to an earlier analysis of a few hundred of the donors, about 179 million T cells yielded roughly 110 million unique TCR beta sequences and about 300 Gb of sequence data. Of the roughly 400 genotyped donors, over 70% fell in the genetic ancestry cluster associated with self-reported Caucasian donors. All discovery cohort repertoires had been generated on a single sequencing platform. To predict cytomegalovirus infection status, the study brought together high-throughput TCR immunosequencing, statistical association of individual TCRs with disease status, and machine learning. An earlier analysis of 587 of the donors applied high-throughput TCR beta sequencing to assess whether each TCR beta V gene segment acted as functional or pseudogenic. HLA typing included class I and class II loci at four-digit resolution. Besides the first cohort of 666 subjects, a separate validation cohort made up of roughly 120 different subjects was used. The later analysis used no new phenotypic data to find candidate immune exposures, relying instead on TCR beta sequences and their occurrence across donors. Across 398 genotyped donors of the cohort, an average of about 200,000 unique TCR beta nucleotide sequences per donor were sequenced, and roughly a sixth of those sequences were non-productive. A later analysis re-examined previously published TCR beta repertoires from 600 to 700 donors and added high-resolution HLA genotyping to investigate patterns of TCR occurrence. The T cell repertoires of under 700 subjects were profiled by immunosequencing and related to cytomegalovirus serostatus. Roughly 5 DR-DQ haplotypes were handled as single units for association and clustering because linkage in the cohort was strong. Donor age, sex, ethnicity and CMV serostatus were compiled together with the repertoire data. A later genetic analysis took genome-wide SNP genotypes for about 55% of the roughly 670 donors and used that subset as a discovery cohort. Typing coverage differed by locus: A, B, C, DRB1 and DQB1 were typed in about 629-640 donors, DQA1 in about 500, DPA1 in 600 to 610, and DPB1 in approximately 450. Around 330 gigabases of sequencing data and around 85 million unique TCR sequences made up an early release that covered approximately 700 HLA-typed donors. The study aimed to test whether signatures of past pathogen exposure could be identified by cataloging public T cell receptors.

This clone has a handful of counts. Its cognate antigen has yet to be identified. Per-base qualities were not stored, and no clone one base away is much larger. Library preparation was by the immunoSEQ multiplex PCR assay. For the multiplex PCR, a mixture combining 60 forward primers for TCR Vbeta segments and 13 reverse primers for TCR Jbeta segments was used. The CDR3 region of rearranged TCR beta genes was amplified from genomic DNA by a multiplex PCR assay. The Illumina HiSeq System was used to sequence the amplified TCR beta libraries as 87-base-pair reads. Processing in the source paper ran as follows. A later analysis tallied about 77 million unique TCR beta chains across the roughly 610 repertoires, and some 10 million of those chains were shared by two or more donors. Raw reads were error-corrected and collapsed into unique sequences with a nearest-neighbor algorithm that merged closely related sequences to remove PCR and sequencing errors. To assign V, D and J gene segments, CDR3 sequences were aligned to IMGT reference sequences. Each retained sequence needed at least a six-nucleotide match to both a V gene segment and a J gene segment. A rearrangement counted as productive if the CDR3 had no stop codons and remained in frame with V and J, and every other rearrangement counted as non-productive. Following IMGT convention, CDR3 was defined as the stretch from the second conserved V-encoded cysteine to the conserved J-encoded phenylalanine. Sequences without an unambiguous match to a single V gene segment were excluded from the earlier analysis of approximately 560 of the donors. An earlier analysis of a few hundred of the donors classified V segments as functional when productive rearrangements were above 56.7% and as segregating when the standard deviation between donors was above 5%. To diagnose cytomegalovirus status from the catalog of TCR beta chain sequences, a statistical classification framework was built. A later analysis assigned V and J genes by comparing TCR nucleotide sequences with IMGT/GENE-DB human TR gene sequences. The TCRdist pipeline was used in a later analysis to assign CDR3 sequences and most-parsimonious VDJ recombination scenarios. In a later analysis, each TCR beta chain was defined by its CDR3 amino acid sequence together with its V-gene family, and reads lacking a unique V-gene family were excluded. As a way to deal with suspected cross-contamination and a sequencing artifact, a later analysis dropped approximately 590 nucleotide sequences that were highly shared and had low generation probability. In a later analysis, a clonal expansion index for each public chain was calculated from normalized within-repertoire ranks of inferred template counts. Generation probabilities in a later analysis came from a VDJ recombination model fitted to out-of-frame rearrangements, and those results were checked against IGoR. In a later analysis, TCR-TCR, TCR-HLA and TCR-CMV co-occurrence was scored with hypergeometric tests, and a repertoire-size bias correction was applied to TCR pairs. To estimate false discovery rates, a later analysis permuted the HLA or CMV assignments 20 times. In a later analysis, co-occurring TCRs were grouped using DBSCAN, with TCRdist sequence similarity added in when clustering inside HLA-allele-positive subsets. Repertoires with fewer than 30,000 or more than 120,000 public chains, plus five repertoires with anomalous nucleotide sharing, were excluded from co-occurrence clustering. What TCRdb holds here is the immuneACCESS table cut down to in-frame rearrangements. Part of the clones is not present; checked against another copy, under half of the missing clones reflect an unresolved V gene, and the others are unexplained. V and J calls and clone size are given by that table; D and trimming were obtained from the DNA. The sample data list about 120,000 clones, and about 75% of these were observed just once. The ten most abundant clones make up approximately 28% of the sample.

In total, about 650 healthy bone marrow donors made up the cohort. All cohort members were sampled while nominally healthy, although unrecorded immune exposures were likely present. The donor tested CMV seropositive, placing the donor among the 250 to 350 seropositive members of the cohort. A peripheral blood sample was collected from each donor, and TCR beta sequencing was performed on peripheral blood mononuclear cells. Genomic DNA was extracted from the blood cell samples with the Qiagen DNeasy Blood Extraction Kit. V lost 3 bases and J lost 6 bases, and the count of bases not matched to a germline gene is 9. From its cysteine to its phenylalanine, the CDR3 spans 16 amino acids. Only the CDR3 region is kept as DNA, spanning 48 bases read in frame from base 1. CDR1 and CDR2 are drawn from the germline V gene: MNHNS, SASEGT. Points the paper makes about the study in general: Because some donors lacked HLA typing at each locus, the association tests relied only on the typed subset. Around 16 rarely observed V segments, including chromosome 9 orphons, were excluded from the earlier analysis of about 500 of the donors because counts were too low. While some public TCRs were present in many individuals, most TCR sequences turned up only very rarely across donors. A later genetic analysis associated a missense DCLRE1C variant with V-gene and J-gene trimming of TCR beta chains, and an independent cohort replicated the association. In a later analysis, HLA-associated TCR beta chains were found to be more clonally expanded and to have lower generation probabilities than equally common non-associated chains. An earlier analysis of around 540 of the donors showed that most TCR beta V segments appeared in productive rearrangements either about 90% or about 30% of the time, which broadly matched IMGT annotations. A further reported finding was that TCR beta sequences accurately predicted the HLA-A and HLA-B alleles for most subjects in the first cohort. A total of roughly 160 TCR beta chains were listed by the study as associated with cytomegalovirus. The 87-base-pair reads could not distinguish some IMGT-functional V segments, including TRBV6-2 and TRBV6-3, so those segments were excluded. In a later analysis, several top co-occurrence clusters were reported to appear linked to parvovirus B19, influenza, CMV and Epstein-Barr virus. The authors suggested that the approach could potentially be generalized to other disease states and immunological phenotypes. The only immune exposure information available for the cohort was CMV serostatus. Specific HLA alleles were associated with around 18,000 TCR beta sequences at a false discovery rate of 0.05 in a later analysis. In a later analysis, the rate of TCR association differed among HLA loci, with DRB1 alleles having the most associated TCRs and HLA-C alleles having the fewest. According to a later genetic analysis, donors in an Asian-associated ancestry cluster had fewer N-insertions in productive TCRs than the roughly 700-donor mean. A few of the identified cytomegalovirus-associated TCR beta chains were confirmed in vitro to be specific for cytomegalovirus antigens. A cluster of highly shared sequence variants was judged likely to represent a technical artifact of the sequencing pipeline. The cohort was sequenced for TCR beta chains only, and without alpha or paired-chain data the features that could be detected were limited. Assigning TCR associations to individual alleles was difficult when HLA alleles, especially DR and DQ, strongly co-occurred. According to a later analysis, most CMV-associated TCR beta chains appeared to be HLA-restricted, and the HLA associations seemed to be driven largely by CMV exposure. The classifier was reported to diagnose cytomegalovirus status with high specificity and sensitivity in both the original cohort and the validation cohort. Linkage disequilibrium might explain the correlated functional status among segregating V segments, but an unknown experimental factor could not be excluded. The presence/absence analyses assumed that sequencing depth was roughly uniform across donors, and that assumption may not be true.

This clonotype originated in a man between 60 and 70 years old in good health and CMV-seropositive. The chain employs TRBV6-1 and TRBJ2-3; 10 of the junction bases match TRBD1. The specimen was PBMCs. The base sequence is TGTGCCAGCAGTGATTCGGACAGGGGGTGGGCCGATACGCAGTATTTT. Translated, it gives CASSDSDRGWADTQYF.